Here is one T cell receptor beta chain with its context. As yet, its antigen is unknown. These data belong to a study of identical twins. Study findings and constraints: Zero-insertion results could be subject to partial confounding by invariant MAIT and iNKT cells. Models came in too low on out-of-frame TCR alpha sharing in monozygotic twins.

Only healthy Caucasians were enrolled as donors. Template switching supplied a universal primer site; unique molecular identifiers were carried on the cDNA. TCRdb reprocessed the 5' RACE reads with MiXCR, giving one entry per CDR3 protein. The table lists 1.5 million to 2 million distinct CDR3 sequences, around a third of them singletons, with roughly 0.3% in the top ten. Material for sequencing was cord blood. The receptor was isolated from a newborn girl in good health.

The chain's CDR3 is CASQPGLTNEKLFF. DNA for the CDR3: TGTGCCAGCCAGCCAGGATTAACTAATGAAAAACTGTTTTTT. J is TRBJ1-4 and V is TRBV2; no reliable D call. With 8 bases removed from V and 1 base from J, the gap between germline ends came to 11 bases. The CDR3 runs to 14 residues. Looked up from germline, CDR1 is SNHLY and CDR2 is FYNNEI.